These 8 T cell receptor beta chains came from one sample sequenced in a study of T-cell reconstitution after alpha-beta-depleted transplantation in children. Preparation of the TCRbeta library involved a method that used unique molecular identifiers. TCRdb ran MiXCR on the PCR reads and lists one entry per CDR3 protein. This table has under 350,000 distinct CDR3 sequences, 9.9% appearing once. This sample comprised PBMCs from the stem cell graft donor, obtained from the stem cell graft. The receptors shown here come from a human donor who donated a stem cell graft to a child with SCID.

This chain links TRBV14 with TRBJ1-5; no definite D call. Germline values: CDR1 SGHDN, CDR2 FVKESK. The CDR3 runs 13 residues. Trimming pared 0 bases from V and 5 bases from J, leaving 5 bases between. CDR3 nucleotide sequence: TGTGCCAGCAGCCAAGATGGTCATCAGCCCCAGCATTTT. Translated, it gives CASSQDGHQPQHF.

This clonotype came up many times. The V call is TRBV7-9, the J call TRBJ2-1, with D tentatively TRBD2 (6 bases). V lost 6 bases and J 10 bases, leaving 19 bases between the germline ends. From germline, CDR1 is SEHNR and CDR2 FQNEAQ (reference sequence). This CDR3 has 14 amino acids. In DNA, the CDR3 is TGTGCCAGCAGTAGGGACTCCCGCCTTGACGAGCAGTTCTTC. Translated: CASSRDSRLDEQFF.

This clonotype was detected only a few times. The rearrangement uses TRBV12-3 or TRBV12-4 and TRBJ2-2; D is possibly TRBD1 (6 bases). V dropped 5 bases and J dropped 1 base, with 8 bases sitting between them. The CDR3 extends over 14 amino acids. This chain's CDR3 is CASSIGGNTGELFF. The DNA of the CDR3 is TGTGCCAGCAGTATAGGGGGGAACACCGGGGAGCTGTTTTTT.

This clonotype was recorded a few times. The chain combines TRBV10-3 with TRBJ2-5, with TRBD2 matching over 16 bases. Losses at the gene ends were 3 bases for V and 5 bases for J; bases not matched to a gene: 6. The V gene's germline CDR1 is ENHRY and CDR2 SYGVKD. CDR3 length: 17 residues. The DNA for the CDR3 is TGTGCCATCAGTGAACACGGGACTAGCGGGGGGGCGGAGACCCAGTACTTC. Its translation is CAISEHGTSGGAETQYF.

This clonotype appeared a few times. The chain combines TRBV2 with TRBJ1-2; D is unclear. Trimming took 4 bases from V and 0 from J, leaving 9 bases between them. The CDR3 is made up of 14 amino acids. Germline V gene sequence: CDR1 SNHLY, CDR2 FYNNEI. The CDR3 DNA reads as TGTGCCAGCAGTGCTACAGCGGCTAACTATGGCTACACCTTC. It yields the protein CASSATAANYGYTF.

This clonotype was counted at least ten times. The chain has TRBV6-4 and TRBJ2-3, with TRBD2 as a possible D gene (6 bases). The ends were cut back, 5 bases at V and 6 bases at J, with 12 bases in the middle. Germline CDR1 is MRHNA and CDR2 is SNTAGT. There are 13 residues in the CDR3. CDR3 DNA: TGTGCCAGCAGTCGGGGGAGAGGGGATACGCAGTATTTT. Its protein is CASSRGRGDTQYF.

This clonotype was counted only a few times. The rearrangement links TRBV20-1 to TRBJ2-7, with 11 bases fitting TRBD1. The germline V gene has CDR1 DFQATT and CDR2 SNEGSKA (reference sequence). J was trimmed by 2 bases and V by 1 base; bases with no gene match: 7. This CDR3 region has 16 residues. The chain's CDR3 is CSARVGQGARPYEQYF. CDR3 nucleotides: TGCAGTGCTAGAGTAGGACAGGGGGCTCGTCCCTACGAGCAGTACTTC.

This clonotype was counted only a few times. The V call is TRBV5-5, the J call TRBJ2-2; 7 bases line up with TRBD2. The germline CDR1 and CDR2 sequences are SGHKS and YYEKEE (reference sequence). Trimming took 4 bases from V and 3 from J; bases not matched to a gene: 6. This CDR3 is built from 15 residues. CDR3 loop: CASSPREGHTGELFF. The CDR3 bases are TGTGCCAGCAGCCCAAGGGAGGGGCACACCGGGGAGCTGTTTTTT.